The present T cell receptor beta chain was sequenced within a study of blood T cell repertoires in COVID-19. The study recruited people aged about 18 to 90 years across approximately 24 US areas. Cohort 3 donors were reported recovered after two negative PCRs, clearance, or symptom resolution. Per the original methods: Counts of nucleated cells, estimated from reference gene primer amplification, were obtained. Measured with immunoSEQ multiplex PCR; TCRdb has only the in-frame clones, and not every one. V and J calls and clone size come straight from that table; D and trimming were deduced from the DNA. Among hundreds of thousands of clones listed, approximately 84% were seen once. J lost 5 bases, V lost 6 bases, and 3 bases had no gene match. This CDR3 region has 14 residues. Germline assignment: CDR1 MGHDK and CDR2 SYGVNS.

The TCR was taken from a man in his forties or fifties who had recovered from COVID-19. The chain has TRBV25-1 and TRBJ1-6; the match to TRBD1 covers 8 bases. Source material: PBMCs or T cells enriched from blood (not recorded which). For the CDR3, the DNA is TGTGCCAGCAGCACAGGGGGAGATAATTCACCCCTCCACTTT. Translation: CASSTGGDNSPLHF.